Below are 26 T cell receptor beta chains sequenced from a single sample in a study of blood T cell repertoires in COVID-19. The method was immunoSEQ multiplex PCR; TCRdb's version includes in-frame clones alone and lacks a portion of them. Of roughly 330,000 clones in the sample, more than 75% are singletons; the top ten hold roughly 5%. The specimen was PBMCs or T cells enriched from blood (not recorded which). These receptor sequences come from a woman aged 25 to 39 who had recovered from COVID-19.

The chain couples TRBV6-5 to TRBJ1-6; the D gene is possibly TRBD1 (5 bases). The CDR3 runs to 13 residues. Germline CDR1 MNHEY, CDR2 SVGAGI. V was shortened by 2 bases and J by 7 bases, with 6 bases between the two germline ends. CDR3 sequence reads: CASSYGANSPLHF. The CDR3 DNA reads TGTGCCAGCAGTTACGGGGCCAATTCACCCCTCCACTTT.

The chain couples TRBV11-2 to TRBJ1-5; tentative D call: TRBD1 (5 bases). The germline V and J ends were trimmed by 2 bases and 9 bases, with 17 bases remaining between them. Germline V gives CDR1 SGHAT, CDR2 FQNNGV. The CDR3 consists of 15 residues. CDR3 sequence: CASSLNRGGRWPQHF. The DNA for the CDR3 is TGTGCCAGCAGCTTAAATCGGGGGGGTCGGTGGCCCCAGCATTTT.

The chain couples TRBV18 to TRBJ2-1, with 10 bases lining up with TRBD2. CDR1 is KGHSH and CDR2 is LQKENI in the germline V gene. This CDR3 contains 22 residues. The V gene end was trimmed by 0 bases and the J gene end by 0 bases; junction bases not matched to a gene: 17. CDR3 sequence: CASSPPILAGRKLTSSYNEQFF. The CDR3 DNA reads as TGTGCCAGCTCACCACCGATACTAGCGGGGAGAAAACTGACAAGCTCCTACAATGAGCAGTTCTTC.

The CDR3 is CASSTGTGEVAEAFF. In DNA, the CDR3 is TGTGCCAGCAGTACTGGGACAGGGGAAGTAGCTGAAGCTTTCTTT. This rearrangement joins TRBV6-5 to TRBJ1-1, with TRBD1 identical over 10 bases. The ends lost 5 bases at V and 6 bases at J; junction bases unmatched: 9. Looked up from germline, CDR1 is MNHEY and CDR2 is SVGAGI. This CDR3 has 15 amino acids.

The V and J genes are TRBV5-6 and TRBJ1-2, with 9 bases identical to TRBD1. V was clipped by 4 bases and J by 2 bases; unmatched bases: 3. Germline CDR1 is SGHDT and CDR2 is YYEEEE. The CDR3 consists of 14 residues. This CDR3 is CASSVTGGNYGYTF. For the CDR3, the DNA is TGTGCCAGCAGCGTGACAGGGGGAAACTATGGCTACACCTTC.

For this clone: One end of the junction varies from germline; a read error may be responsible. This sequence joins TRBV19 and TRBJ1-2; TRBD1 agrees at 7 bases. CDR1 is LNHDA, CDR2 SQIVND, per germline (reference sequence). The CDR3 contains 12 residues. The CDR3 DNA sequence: TGTGCCAGTAGTATAGCCTCCGGGACAGCTCTCTTC. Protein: CASSIASGTALF.

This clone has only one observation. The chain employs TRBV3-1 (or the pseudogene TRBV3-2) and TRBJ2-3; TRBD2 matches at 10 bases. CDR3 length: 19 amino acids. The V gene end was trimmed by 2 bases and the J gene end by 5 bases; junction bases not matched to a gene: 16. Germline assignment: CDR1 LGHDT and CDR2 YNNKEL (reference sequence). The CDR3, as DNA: TGTGCCAGCAGCCAAATCGATAGCGGGGGGCAAGTGGGTGGAGATACGCAGTATTTT. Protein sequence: CASSQIDSGGQVGGDTQYF.

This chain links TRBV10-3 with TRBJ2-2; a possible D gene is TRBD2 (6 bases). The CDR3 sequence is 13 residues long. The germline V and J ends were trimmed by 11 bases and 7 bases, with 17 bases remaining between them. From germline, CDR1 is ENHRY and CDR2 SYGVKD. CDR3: CAVGGRTGGELFF. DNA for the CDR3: TGTGCCGTGGGGGGAAGAACGGGCGGGGAGCTGTTTTTT.

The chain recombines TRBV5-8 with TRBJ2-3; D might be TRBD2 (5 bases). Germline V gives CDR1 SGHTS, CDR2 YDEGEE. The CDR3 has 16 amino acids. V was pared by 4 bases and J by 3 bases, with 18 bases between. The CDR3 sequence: CASSKFQAADTDTQYF. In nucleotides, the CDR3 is TGTGCCAGCAGCAAATTCCAAGCGGCAGATACAGATACGCAGTATTTT.

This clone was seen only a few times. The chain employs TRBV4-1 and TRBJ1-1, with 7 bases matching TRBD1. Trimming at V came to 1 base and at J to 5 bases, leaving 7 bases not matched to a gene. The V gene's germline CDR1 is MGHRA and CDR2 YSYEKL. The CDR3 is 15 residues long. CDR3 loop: CASSQGAGGRTEAFF. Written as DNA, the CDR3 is TGCGCCAGCAGCCAAGGGGCAGGGGGTCGTACTGAAGCTTTCTTT.

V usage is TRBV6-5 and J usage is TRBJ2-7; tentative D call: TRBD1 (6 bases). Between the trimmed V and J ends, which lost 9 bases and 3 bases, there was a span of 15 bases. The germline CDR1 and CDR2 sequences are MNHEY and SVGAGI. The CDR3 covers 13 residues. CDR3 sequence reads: CASAGDGYYEQYF. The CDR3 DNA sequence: TGTGCCAGTGCAGGGGACGGATACTACGAGCAGTACTTC.

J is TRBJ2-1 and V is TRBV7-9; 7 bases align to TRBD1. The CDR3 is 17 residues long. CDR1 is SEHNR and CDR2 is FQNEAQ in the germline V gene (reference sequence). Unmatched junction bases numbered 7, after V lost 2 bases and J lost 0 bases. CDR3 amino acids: CASSLLGQASSYNEQFF. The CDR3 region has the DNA TGTGCCAGCAGCTTATTAGGACAGGCGAGCTCCTACAATGAGCAGTTCTTC.

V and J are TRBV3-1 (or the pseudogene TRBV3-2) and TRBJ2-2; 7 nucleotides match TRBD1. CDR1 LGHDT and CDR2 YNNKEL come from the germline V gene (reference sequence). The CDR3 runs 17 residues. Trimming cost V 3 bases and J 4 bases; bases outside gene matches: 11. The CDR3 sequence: CASSHSMDRSRTGELFF. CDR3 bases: TGTGCCAGCAGCCATTCAATGGACAGGTCCCGCACCGGGGAGCTGTTTTTT.

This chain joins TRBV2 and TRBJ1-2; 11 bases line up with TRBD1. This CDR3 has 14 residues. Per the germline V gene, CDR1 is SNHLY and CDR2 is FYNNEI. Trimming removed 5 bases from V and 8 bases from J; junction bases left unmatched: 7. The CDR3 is CASSRTGGATGYTF. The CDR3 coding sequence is TGTGCCAGCAGTCGGACAGGGGGCGCGACGGGCTACACCTTC. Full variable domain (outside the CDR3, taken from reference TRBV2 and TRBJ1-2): EPEVTQTPSHQVTQMGQEVILRCVPISNHLYFYWYRQILGQKVEFLVSFYNNEISEKSEIFDDQFSVERPDGSNFTLKIRSTKLEDSAMYFCASSRTGGATGYTFGSGTRLTVV.

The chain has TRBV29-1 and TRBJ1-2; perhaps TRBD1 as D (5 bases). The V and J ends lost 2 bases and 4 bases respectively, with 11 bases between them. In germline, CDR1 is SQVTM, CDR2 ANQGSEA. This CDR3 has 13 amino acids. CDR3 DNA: TGCAGCGTTGAACATTCGACAGCCTATGGCTACACCTTC. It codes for CSVEHSTAYGYTF.

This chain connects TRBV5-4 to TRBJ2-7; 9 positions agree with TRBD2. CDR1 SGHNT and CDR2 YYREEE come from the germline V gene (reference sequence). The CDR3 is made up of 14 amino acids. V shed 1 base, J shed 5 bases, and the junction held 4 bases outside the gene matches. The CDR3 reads CASSLSGGRNEQYF. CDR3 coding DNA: TGTGCCAGCAGCTTGAGCGGGGGGAGAAACGAGCAGTACTTC.

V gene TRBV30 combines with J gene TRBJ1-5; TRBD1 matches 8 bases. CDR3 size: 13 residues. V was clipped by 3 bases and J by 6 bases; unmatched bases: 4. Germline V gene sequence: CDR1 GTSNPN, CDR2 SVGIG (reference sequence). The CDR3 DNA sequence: TGTGCCTGGAGCGGGCAGGGGGCTCAGCCCCAGCATTTT. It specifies CAWSGQGAQPQHF.

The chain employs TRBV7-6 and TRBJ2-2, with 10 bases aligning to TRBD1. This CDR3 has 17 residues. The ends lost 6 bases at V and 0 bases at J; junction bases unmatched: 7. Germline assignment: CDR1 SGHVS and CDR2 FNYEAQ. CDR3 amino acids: CASRPGTGDANTGELFF. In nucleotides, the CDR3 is TGTGCCAGCAGACCCGGGACAGGGGACGCGAACACCGGGGAGCTGTTTTTT.

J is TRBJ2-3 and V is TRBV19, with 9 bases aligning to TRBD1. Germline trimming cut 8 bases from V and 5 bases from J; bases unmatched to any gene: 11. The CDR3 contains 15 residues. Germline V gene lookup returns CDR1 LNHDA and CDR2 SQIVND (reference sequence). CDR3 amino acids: CASGGRDRDIDTQYF. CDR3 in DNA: TGTGCCAGTGGGGGCCGGGACAGGGATATAGATACGCAGTATTTT.

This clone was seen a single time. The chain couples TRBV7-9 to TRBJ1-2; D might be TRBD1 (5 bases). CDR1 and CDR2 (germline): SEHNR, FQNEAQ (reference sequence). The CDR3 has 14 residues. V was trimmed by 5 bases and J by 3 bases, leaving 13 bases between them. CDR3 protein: CASSTQGSHYGYTF. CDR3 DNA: TGTGCCAGCAGCACCCAGGGCTCCCACTATGGCTACACCTTC.

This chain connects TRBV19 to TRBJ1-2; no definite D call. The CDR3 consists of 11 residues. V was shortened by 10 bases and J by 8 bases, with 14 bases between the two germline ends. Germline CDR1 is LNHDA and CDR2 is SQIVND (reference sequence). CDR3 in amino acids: CATWSSEGYTF. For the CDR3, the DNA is TGTGCCACCTGGAGTAGCGAGGGCTACACCTTC. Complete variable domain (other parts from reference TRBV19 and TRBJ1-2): DGGITQSPKYLFRKEGQNVTLSCEQNLNHDAMYWYRQDPGQGLRLIYYSQIVNDFQKGDIAEGYSVSREKKESFPLTVTSAQKNPTAFYLCATWSSEGYTFGSGTRLTVV.

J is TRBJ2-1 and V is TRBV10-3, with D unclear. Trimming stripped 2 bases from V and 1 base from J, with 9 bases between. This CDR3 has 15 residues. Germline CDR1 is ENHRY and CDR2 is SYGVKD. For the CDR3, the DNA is TGTGCCATCAGTGAGGGTATTCAGTCCTACAATGAGCAGTTCTTC. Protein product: CAISEGIQSYNEQFF.

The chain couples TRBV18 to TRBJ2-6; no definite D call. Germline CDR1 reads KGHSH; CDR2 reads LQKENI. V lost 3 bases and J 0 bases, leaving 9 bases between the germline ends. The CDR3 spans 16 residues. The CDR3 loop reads CASSPVRYSGANVLTF. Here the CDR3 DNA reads TGTGCCAGCTCACCGGTGAGGTACTCTGGGGCCAACGTCCTGACTTTC.

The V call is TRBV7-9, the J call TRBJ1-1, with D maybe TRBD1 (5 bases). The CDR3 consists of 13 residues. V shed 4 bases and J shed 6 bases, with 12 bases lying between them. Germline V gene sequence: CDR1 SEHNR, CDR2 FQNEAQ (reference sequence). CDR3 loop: CASSSEQVSEAFF. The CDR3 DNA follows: TGTGCCAGCAGCTCCGAACAGGTTTCTGAAGCTTTCTTT.

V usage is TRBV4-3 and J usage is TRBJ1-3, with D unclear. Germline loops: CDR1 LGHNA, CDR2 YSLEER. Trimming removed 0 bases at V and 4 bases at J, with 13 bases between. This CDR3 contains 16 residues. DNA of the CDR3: TGCGCCAGCAGCCAAGATCGTCGGGGATCGGGAAACACCATATATTTT. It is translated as CASSQDRRGSGNTIYF.

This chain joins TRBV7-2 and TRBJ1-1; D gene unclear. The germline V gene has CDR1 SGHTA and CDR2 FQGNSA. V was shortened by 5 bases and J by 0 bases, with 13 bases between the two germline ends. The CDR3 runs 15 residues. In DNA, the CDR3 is TGTGCCAGCAGCCCTCACGCAGTTTTGAACACTGAAGCTTTCTTT. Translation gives CASSPHAVLNTEAFF.